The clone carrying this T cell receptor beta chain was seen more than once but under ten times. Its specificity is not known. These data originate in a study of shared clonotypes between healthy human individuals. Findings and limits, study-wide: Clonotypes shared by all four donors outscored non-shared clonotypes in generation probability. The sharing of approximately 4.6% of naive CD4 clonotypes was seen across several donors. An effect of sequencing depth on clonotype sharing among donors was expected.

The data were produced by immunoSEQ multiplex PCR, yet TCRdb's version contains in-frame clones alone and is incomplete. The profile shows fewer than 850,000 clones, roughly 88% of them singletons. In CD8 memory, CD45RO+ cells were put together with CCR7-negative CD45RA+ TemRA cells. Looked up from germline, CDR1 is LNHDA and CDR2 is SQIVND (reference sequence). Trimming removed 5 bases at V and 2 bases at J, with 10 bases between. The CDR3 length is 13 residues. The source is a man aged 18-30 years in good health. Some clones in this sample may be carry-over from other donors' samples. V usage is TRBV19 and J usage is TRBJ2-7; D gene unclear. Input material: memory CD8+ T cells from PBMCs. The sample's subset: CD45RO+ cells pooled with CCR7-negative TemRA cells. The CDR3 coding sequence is TGTGCCAGTAGTCACGGTCCTACCTACGAGCAGTACTTC. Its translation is CASSHGPTYEQYF.